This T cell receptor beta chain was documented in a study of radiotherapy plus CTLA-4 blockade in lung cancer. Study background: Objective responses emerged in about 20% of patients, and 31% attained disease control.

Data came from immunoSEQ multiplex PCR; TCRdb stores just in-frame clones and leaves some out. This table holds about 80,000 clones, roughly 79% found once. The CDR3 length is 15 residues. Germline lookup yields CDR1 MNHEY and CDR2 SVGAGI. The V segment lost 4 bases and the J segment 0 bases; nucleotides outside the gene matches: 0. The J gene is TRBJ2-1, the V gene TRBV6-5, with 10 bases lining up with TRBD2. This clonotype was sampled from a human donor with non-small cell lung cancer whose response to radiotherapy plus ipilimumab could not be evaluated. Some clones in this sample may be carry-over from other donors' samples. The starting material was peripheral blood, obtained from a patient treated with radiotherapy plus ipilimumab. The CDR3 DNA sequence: TGTGCCAGCAGTTCTAGCGGGGGCTCCTACAATGAGCAGTTCTTC. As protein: CASSSSGGSYNEQFF.